Below are 25 T cell receptor beta chains sequenced from a single sample in a study of OX40 agonist ivuxolimab in advanced cancers. Profiling relied on immunoSEQ multiplex PCR, and the TCRdb table lists in-frame clones only, not all of them. The table records 45,000 to 65,000 clones, around 90% of them present only once. This specimen was CD4+ or CD8+ T cells sorted from blood, taken in a trial of the OX40 agonist ivuxolimab. All receptors derive from an adult with an advanced solid tumor such as melanoma, head and neck, liver or kidney cancer.

The chain recombines TRBV7-9 with TRBJ2-7, with no clear D. Germline V gene data show CDR1 as SEHNR and CDR2 as FQNEAQ (reference sequence). CDR3 size: 16 residues. Trimming cost V 3 bases and J 1 base, with 16 bases left between them. For the CDR3, the DNA is TGTGCCAGCAGCTTCCCCGGACCTACTCCTTCCTACGAGCAGTACTTC. It codes for CASSFPGPTPSYEQYF. Looking up the rest from reference TRBV7-9 and TRBJ2-7 gives the full variable domain: DTGVSQNPRHKITKRGQNVTFRCDPISEHNRLYWYRQTLGQGPEFLTYFQNEAQLEKSRLLSDRFSAERPKGSFSTLEIQRTEQGDSAMYLCASSFPGPTPSYEQYFGPGTRLTVT.

A word on this clone: Relative to the germline gene, one junction end is altered; a read error may explain this. The chain joins TRBV2 to TRBJ1-5; D is uncertain. CDR1 SNHLY and CDR2 FYNNEI come from the germline V gene. This CDR3 contains 15 residues. The CDR3 sequence is CASSEGAGSNQPQHF. The CDR3 region has the DNA TGTGCCAGCAGCGAAGGCGCAGGAAGCAATCAGCCCCAGCATTTT.

This clone has only one observation. The sample carries other DNA sequences with the same CDR3. The chain recombines TRBV6-1 with TRBJ1-5; D is uncertain. V lost 7 bases to trimming and J lost 0 bases, with 13 bases between them. Germline V lookup: CDR1 MNHNS, CDR2 SASEGT. This CDR3 contains 15 residues. The CDR3 DNA reads as TGTGCCAGCATGGTCCAGCTTTATAGCAATCAGCCCCAGCATTTT. This translates into CASMVQLYSNQPQHF.

V is TRBV4-1 and J is TRBJ1-3; D remains ambiguous. This CDR3 has 13 amino acids. Trimming cost V 0 bases and J 2 bases, with 2 bases left between them. Germline CDR1 reads MGHRA; CDR2 reads YSYEKL. For the CDR3, the DNA is TGCGCCAGCAGCCAAGATCCTGGAAACACCATATATTTT. This encodes CASSQDPGNTIYF.

This rearrangement joins TRBV27 to TRBJ1-5; D is ambiguous. Trimming cost V 6 bases and J 1 base, with 13 bases left between them. Germline lookup yields CDR1 MNHEY and CDR2 SMNVEV (reference sequence). This CDR3 comprises 15 residues. The CDR3 here is CASSLAGLSNQPQHF. DNA of the CDR3: TGTGCCAGCAGCCTGGCGGGTTTGAGCAATCAGCCCCAGCATTTT.

The V and J genes are TRBV5-5 and TRBJ2-7, with 15 bases matching TRBD2. V lost 5 bases and J lost 2; bases outside the gene matches: 2. The germline V gene encodes CDR1 SGHKS and CDR2 YYEKEE (reference sequence). CDR3 length: 15 residues. CDR3 DNA: TGTGCCAGCAGTTGGACTAGCGGGAGGGCCTACGAGCAGTACTTC. Translating gives CASSWTSGRAYEQYF.

The chain couples TRBV19 to TRBJ1-2; no definite D call. The CDR3 is made up of 15 amino acids. Germline CDR1 and CDR2: LNHDA and SQIVND (reference sequence). Trimming pared 8 bases from V and 4 bases from J, leaving 20 bases between. The CDR3 protein is CASEVGAHSSYGYTF. The CDR3, as DNA: TGTGCCAGTGAAGTAGGAGCTCACTCTAGCTATGGCTACACCTTC.

This chain joins TRBV7-8 and TRBJ2-1, with D tentatively TRBD2 (5 bases). Germline CDR1 is SGHVS and CDR2 is FQNEAQ. The length of the CDR3 is 16 residues. Trimming removed 5 bases from V and 0 bases from J, with 14 bases in between. The CDR3 sequence is CASSPDSFSSYNEQFF. The CDR3 nucleotides are TGTGCCAGCAGCCCGGACTCCTTCAGCTCCTACAATGAGCAGTTCTTC.

As DNA, the CDR3 is TGTGCCAGCAGCTTTACCGGGACAGGGAACAATGAGCAGTTCTTC. Protein sequence: CASSFTGTGNNEQFF. This rearrangement joins TRBV5-4 to TRBJ2-1; 9 nucleotides align to TRBD1. J lost 5 bases, V lost 2 bases, and 5 bases had no gene match. This CDR3 comprises 15 residues. Per germline, CDR1 SGHNT and CDR2 YYREEE (reference sequence). The full variable domain, completed using reference TRBV5-4 and TRBJ2-1, is ETGVTQSPTHLIKTRGQQVTLRCSSQSGHNTVSWYQQALGQGPQFIFQYYREEENGRGNFPPRFSGLQFPNYSSELNVNALELDDSALYLCASSFTGTGNNEQFFGPGTRLTVL.

The genes are TRBV18 and TRBJ2-2; D is unclear. Germline lookup yields CDR1 KGHSH and CDR2 LQKENI. This CDR3 spans 15 amino acids. Trimming took 4 bases from V and 1 from J, leaving 10 bases between them. DNA for the CDR3: TGTGCCAGCTCACGACCCTCGGGGAACACCGGGGAGCTGTTTTTT. It specifies CASSRPSGNTGELFF.

This chain connects TRBV5-5 to TRBJ2-1; D remains ambiguous. V lost 4 bases to trimming and J lost 8 bases, with 7 bases between them. Germline V gives CDR1 SGHKS, CDR2 YYEKEE (reference sequence). The CDR3 consists of 11 residues. The CDR3 DNA sequence: TGTGCCAGCAGCCCCGGCCATGAGCAGTTCTTC. As protein: CASSPGHEQFF.

The J gene is TRBJ1-2, the V gene TRBV28, with a tentative D call TRBD1 (5 bases). The CDR3 runs 15 residues. The germline V and J ends were trimmed by 3 bases and 2 bases, with 13 bases remaining between them. Germline CDR1 MDHEN, CDR2 SYDVKM. CDR3 DNA: TGTGCCAGCAGTTTTTACGGGGCCGCCAACTATGGCTACACCTTC. It yields the protein CASSFYGAANYGYTF.

V usage is TRBV19 and J usage is TRBJ1-1, with unresolved D. CDR3 length: 12 amino acids. The germline V and J ends were trimmed by 6 bases and 10 bases, with 15 bases remaining between them. Germline lookup yields CDR1 LNHDA and CDR2 SQIVND (reference sequence). The CDR3 here is CASRGLEVSAFF. CDR3 DNA sequence: TGTGCCAGTAGGGGCTTGGAGGTATCAGCTTTCTTT. Combining the CDR3 with reference TRBV19 and TRBJ1-1 gives the whole variable domain DGGITQSPKYLFRKEGQNVTLSCEQNLNHDAMYWYRQDPGQGLRLIYYSQIVNDFQKGDIAEGYSVSREKKESFPLTVTSAQKNPTAFYLCASRGLEVSAFFGQGTRLTVV.

The chain uses TRBV4-3 and TRBJ2-1; the D gene is possibly TRBD2 (5 bases). V gave up 0 bases and J gave up 4 bases, with 19 bases separating them. The V gene's germline CDR1 is LGHNA and CDR2 YSLEER. CDR3 length: 18 residues. CDR3 sequence: CASSQDPYREGAYNEQFF. The CDR3 DNA reads TGCGCCAGCAGCCAAGACCCTTATCGAGAGGGCGCTTACAATGAGCAGTTCTTC.

The chain has TRBV5-6 and TRBJ2-7; D remains unclear. The CDR3 has 14 residues. V dropped 3 bases and J dropped 0 bases, with 10 bases sitting between them. CDR1 is SGHDT, CDR2 YYEEEE, per germline. CDR3 nucleotides: TGTGCCAGCAGCTCGGCGGACGGCTCCTACGAGCAGTACTTC. Its protein product is CASSSADGSYEQYF.

The V and J genes are TRBV7-9 and TRBJ2-7; D tentatively fits TRBD1 or TRBD2 (6 bases each). Germline values: CDR1 SEHNR, CDR2 FQNEAQ (reference sequence). The CDR3 runs to 16 residues. The V and J ends lost 1 base and 3 bases respectively, with 16 bases between them. CDR3 region: CASSLGYGGARYEQYV. Here the CDR3 DNA reads TGTGCCAGCAGCTTAGGGTACGGGGGCGCTCGCTACGAGCAGTACGTC.

The CDR3 spells CASTLTGAVLGETQYF. CDR3 in DNA: TGCGCCAGCACCCTGACAGGGGCTGTTCTAGGGGAGACCCAGTACTTC. This chain uses TRBV10-1 with TRBJ2-5; 8 nucleotides agree with TRBD1. Looked up from germline, CDR1 is WNHNN and CDR2 is SYGVQD (reference sequence). V dropped 7 bases and J dropped 5; count of bases not matched to a gene: 15. The CDR3 has 16 residues.

The chain carries TRBV4-1 and TRBJ2-7; TRBD2 matches at 8 bases. There are 13 residues in the CDR3. CDR1 is MGHRA, CDR2 YSYEKL, per germline. Germline trimming cut 3 bases from V and 6 bases from J; bases unmatched to any gene: 4. CDR3 residues: CASSHPGGVEQYV. CDR3 nucleotide sequence: TGCGCCAGCAGCCACCCGGGGGGGGTCGAGCAGTACGTC.

The rearrangement uses TRBV7-2 and TRBJ1-4; tentative D call: TRBD1 (6 bases). Germline V gene data show CDR1 as SGHTA and CDR2 as FQGNSA. The CDR3 loop spans 15 amino acids. Trimming removed 5 bases from V and 0 bases from J, with 10 bases in between. As DNA, the CDR3 is TGTGCCAGCAGCCAGGGGACTTCAACTAATGAAAAACTGTTTTTT. Protein product: CASSQGTSTNEKLFF.

V is TRBV28 and J is TRBJ2-5; D gene ambiguous. The germline V gene has CDR1 MDHEN and CDR2 SYDVKM. The CDR3 extends over 13 amino acids. Trimming removed 2 bases from V and 12 bases from J, with 16 bases in between. The chain's CDR3 is CASSLGSGGPEYF. DNA for the CDR3: TGTGCCAGCAGTTTAGGGTCGGGCGGACCTGAGTACTTC.

The chain links TRBV6-4 to TRBJ1-1; D is unresolved. This CDR3 has 12 amino acids. Per germline, CDR1 MRHNA and CDR2 SNTAGT. V dropped 4 bases and J dropped 6 bases, with 9 bases sitting between them. The CDR3 nucleotides read TGTGCCAGCAGTGGCGAGTGGGCTGAAGCTTTCTTT. Residues: CASSGEWAEAFF.

The sample holds one count of this clone. This chain uses TRBV28 with TRBJ1-1; D not certain. The CDR3 contains 11 residues. CDR1 is MDHEN, CDR2 SYDVKM, per germline. With 10 bases removed from V and 5 bases from J, the gap between germline ends came to 11 bases. CDR3 amino acids: CAILTETEAFF. The DNA of the CDR3 is TGTGCCATACTAACAGAGACTGAAGCTTTCTTT.

This chain uses TRBV29-1 with TRBJ2-3, with D uncertain. With 7 bases removed from V and 3 bases from J, the gap between germline ends came to 8 bases. There are 11 residues in the CDR3. Looked up from germline, CDR1 is SQVTM and CDR2 is ANQGSEA. The CDR3 region is CSAVGTDTQYF. The CDR3 DNA sequence: TGCAGCGCAGTAGGTACAGATACGCAGTATTTT.

The V gene is TRBV7-6, the J gene TRBJ2-5; no clear D gene. V lost 5 bases, J lost 5 bases, and 12 bases lay in between. The length of the CDR3 is 13 residues. CDR1 and CDR2 (germline): SGHVS, FNYEAQ. The CDR3: CASSPPGWETQYF. The CDR3 DNA sequence: TGTGCCAGCAGCCCCCCCGGATGGGAGACCCAGTACTTC.

CDR3 in amino acids: CASSLIAGVDYTDTQYF. The CDR3 bases are TGTGCCAGCAGCTTAATAGCGGGAGTAGATTACACAGATACGCAGTATTTT. The V gene is TRBV7-2, the J gene TRBJ2-3, with TRBD2 matching 9 bases. In germline, CDR1 is SGHTA, CDR2 FQGNSA. V lost 2 bases, J lost 2 bases, and 8 bases stayed unmatched. The CDR3 runs to 17 residues.